The entry that follows covers one T cell receptor (beta chain) sequence. This clone's antigen is unknown. Base-call qualities are not available, and no considerably larger clone is one nucleotide away. For sequencing of the TCRbeta CDR3 region, genomic DNA was extracted from the sorted cells. The immunoSEQ Assay was used to sequence the TCRbeta CDR3 regions. The table comes from immuneACCESS by way of TCRdb, which keeps in-frame sequences with V and J called. Part of the clones is missing from these tables; in studies checked, under half for an unresolved V gene and the rest for unknown reasons. The sample data list tens of thousands of clones, and 88% of these were observed just once. The ten largest clones capture roughly 0.67% of the sample. The data were taken from a study of OX40 agonist ivuxolimab in advanced cancers. Regarding the study in general: The costimulatory receptor OX40 (CD134) was targeted by ivuxolimab, a fully human IgG2 agonistic monoclonal antibody. Prior anti-PD-1, anti-PD-L1 or anti-CTLA-4 therapy was permitted, and checkpoint inhibitors had been received by approximately 39% of dose-escalation patients. A male proportion of 82.7% and a mean age of around 60 years, ranging from roughly 20 to 80, were recorded for the dose-escalation cohort. Intravenous ivuxolimab was administered to patients every 2 weeks at six dose levels: 0.01, 0.1, 0.3, 1.5, 3 and 10 mg/kg. Partial responses were achieved by three dose-escalation patients, of whom one had hepatocellular carcinoma and two had cutaneous melanoma. The monotherapy dose-escalation portion (N ≈ 52 patients) of the phase I ivuxolimab trial is reported in the paper. The point of sequencing TCRbeta in the periphery was to test whether ivuxolimab changed TCR sequence diversity and drove clonal T-cell expansion. Of the roughly 53 patients in dose escalation, about 19 had hepatocellular carcinoma, roughly 15 had melanoma, 9 had renal cell carcinoma and 9 had head and neck cancer.

The germline V gene encodes CDR1 LNHDA and CDR2 SQIVND (reference sequence). The CDR3 covers 17 residues, taking in both the cysteine and the phenylalanine. Only the CDR3 DNA is retained, 51 bases long and in frame from the first base. From V the trimming removes 4 bases and from J it removes 8 bases, while the gene matches leave 12 bases of the junction unaccounted for. Study-wide findings and limitations: Low levels of normalized T-cell clonal expansion were also seen in some patients who did not respond. At doses of 0.1 to 3.0 mg/kg, clonal expansion of both CD4+ and CD8+ blood T cells was observed from baseline to week 6. On average, CD8+ T cells showed more expanded clones than CD4+ T cells after ivuxolimab. Partial responders in the 0.1-3.0 mg/kg groups had among the lowest normalized peripheral clonal expansion, especially among CD8+ T cells. The antigen specificity of the peripheral T cells that underwent clonal expansion was not determined.

Patients with a history of autoimmune disease or receiving systemic immunosuppression were excluded from the trial. In every dose cohort, peripheral blood was drawn for TCR sequencing at baseline, cycle 4 day 1, and cycle 7 day 1. The samples were drawn from a first-in-human, open-label, multicenter phase I dose-escalation trial of ivuxolimab. Adults with locally advanced or metastatic melanoma, renal cell carcinoma, hepatocellular carcinoma or head and neck squamous cell carcinoma were enrolled in the trial. Before TCR sequencing, CD4+ T cells and CD8+ T cells were sorted from peripheral blood as separate populations.

The rearrangement combines TRBV19 with TRBJ2-2, with TRBD2 matching 11 junction bases. Here the sequenced sample was CD4+ or CD8+ T cells sorted from blood, taken in a trial of the OX40 agonist ivuxolimab. This receptor was obtained from an adult with an advanced solid tumor such as melanoma, head and neck, liver or kidney cancer. The DNA sequence is given as TGTGCCAGTAGTACCATAGCGGGAGGGCCGCCGCCGGGGGAGCTGTTTTTT. Protein translation: CASSTIAGGPPPGELFF.